Sequencing of this T cell receptor (beta chain) was carried out in a study of CD8 T cells in ankylosing spondylitis. Study-level findings and limits: One TCR beta motif, made up of roughly 8 highly homologous variants, appeared characteristic of ankylosing spondylitis blood.

TCRdb itself ran the 5' RACE reads through MiXCR, one entry per CDR3 protein. The sample has about 450,000 distinct CDR3 sequences; about 24% are singletons. Turning to this clonotype: Its antigen is still unknown.

V lost 6 bases and J 0 bases, leaving 18 bases between the germline ends. In germline, CDR1 is MNHEY, CDR2 SMNVEV (reference sequence). This CDR3 spans 16 amino acids. The sample consisted of blood, either unsorted or a sorted T cell fraction (not recorded which). The TCR comes from a male donor with ankylosing spondylitis. The rearrangement uses TRBV27 and TRBJ2-7; possible D gene TRBD1, 6 bases. The CDR3 protein is CASSPVWDTVSYEQYV. The CDR3 coding sequence is TGTGCCAGCAGCCCCGTCTGGGACACAGTCTCCTACGAGCAGTACGTC.